This T cell receptor (beta chain) was documented in a study of blood T cell repertoires in COVID-19. Study background: COVID-19 samples, acute and convalescent, were from the United States, Italy and Spain. PBMCs, B-cell-depleted T cells, or T cells were the source of the cDNA or gDNA that made up the material.

This clone showed up just a few times. As processed by the authors: The assay estimated nucleated cells by amplifying reference gene primers. Data came from immunoSEQ multiplex PCR; TCRdb stores just in-frame clones and leaves some out. V and J calls and clone size are copied from that table; D and trimming were computed from the DNA. The sample carries about 400,000 clones, about 87% recorded once. V trimming: 7 bases; J trimming: 4 bases; junction bases outside the gene matches: 4. Germline lookup yields CDR1 SNHLY and CDR2 FYNNEI. This CDR3 comprises 13 residues. The sequence derives from a human donor in a cohort sampled during active COVID-19. This chain links TRBV2 with TRBJ1-2, with 9 bases fitting TRBD1. Input material: peripheral blood. In DNA, the CDR3 is TGTGCCAGCAATCCGACAGGGGGCTATGGCTACACCTTC. It translates to CASNPTGGYGYTF. Full variable domain (missing parts from reference TRBV2 and TRBJ1-2): EPEVTQTPSHQVTQMGQEVILRCVPISNHLYFYWYRQILGQKVEFLVSFYNNEISEKSEIFDDQFSVERPDGSNFTLKIRSTKLEDSAMYFCASNPTGGYGYTFGSGTRLTVV.